The 16 T cell receptor beta chains below all came from one sample that was sequenced in a study of vaccination and CD4 T cells after COVID-19. These TCRs' antigens remain unknown. As for treatment: approximately 9-day PBMC culture with coronavirus spike peptide pools or control peptides (ViraFEST assay). Cultured CD4+ T cell DNA was sequenced using the Oncomine TCR Beta short-read assay. TCRdb re-derived calls from the PCR reads in MiXCR, one entry per CDR3 protein. The profile shows some 4,000 distinct CDR3 sequences, 21% of them singletons. Sequenced input: CD4+ T cells from blood, cultured in vitro. The receptors stem from a human donor who had recovered from COVID-19.

This clonotype is labeled as medium-sized. This chain joins TRBV20-1 and TRBJ1-2; D not resolved. Deletions cut 3 bases from V and 6 bases from J, with 11 bases between. The CDR3 covers 12 residues. The germline V gene has CDR1 DFQATT and CDR2 SNEGSKA (reference sequence). DNA for the CDR3: TGCAGTGCTAGCGCCCGGATTGATGGCTACACCTTC. Residues: CSASARIDGYTF.

This clonotype came up a few times. V usage is TRBV19 and J usage is TRBJ2-3; 13 bases fit TRBD2. The germline gives CDR1 LNHDA, CDR2 SQIVND (reference sequence). V trimming: 7 bases; J trimming: 0 bases; junction bases outside the gene matches: 10. This CDR3 comprises 18 residues. In nucleotides, the CDR3 is TGTGCCAGTACCCGGAGAACTAGCGGGGGGGTTAGCACAGATACGCAGTATTTT. Its translation: CASTRRTSGGVSTDTQYF.

The rearrangement links TRBV5-1 to TRBJ2-5; no reliable D call. The V and J ends lost 0 bases and 0 bases respectively, with 15 bases between them. The CDR3 has 17 residues. The germline CDR1 and CDR2 sequences are SGHRS and YFSETQ. CDR3 bases: TGCGCCAGCAGCTTGGTATCGGCAGGCCTAAACCAAGAGACCCAGTACTTC. This sequence encodes CASSLVSAGLNQETQYF.

This clonotype ranks as medium-sized (0.01 to 0.1%). V and J are TRBV5-4 and TRBJ1-6; TRBD1 is a possible D gene (6 bases). CDR1 is SGHNT, CDR2 YYREEE, per germline (reference sequence). Trimming cost V 0 bases and J 9 bases, with 10 bases left between them. The CDR3 extends over 14 amino acids. CDR3: CASSLAGVSSPLHF. The CDR3 DNA is TGTGCCAGCAGCTTGGCAGGGGTTAGTTCACCCCTCCACTTT.

The chain employs TRBV7-8 and TRBJ1-2; D might be TRBD1 (6 bases). The germline CDR1 and CDR2 sequences are SGHVS and FQNEAQ. This CDR3 is 16 amino acids long. With 2 bases removed from V and 4 bases from J, the gap between germline ends came to 17 bases. CDR3 sequence: CASSLSLSRGIYGYTF. In nucleotides, the CDR3 is TGTGCCAGCAGCTTAAGCCTGAGCAGGGGTATCTATGGCTACACCTTC.

The chain combines TRBV12-3 or TRBV12-4 with TRBJ2-3, with TRBD2 identical over 8 bases. Trimming took 2 bases from V and 3 from J; bases not matched to a gene: 4. The CDR3 loop spans 15 amino acids. The CDR3 region has the DNA TGTGCCAGCAGTTTAAACAGCGGGGGAACAGATACGCAGTATTTT. As protein: CASSLNSGGTDTQYF.

By sample share, this clonotype is large (0.1 to 1%). The chain is built from TRBV30 and TRBJ1-6; D is ambiguous. Germline CDR1 GTSNPN, CDR2 SVGIG (reference sequence). The CDR3 contains 13 residues. V was pared by 3 bases and J by 2 bases, with 5 bases between. The CDR3 region is CAWRVTYNSPLHF. CDR3 bases: TGTGCCTGGAGAGTTACCTATAATTCACCCCTCCACTTT.

By proportion, this clonotype is large. The V and J genes are TRBV18 and TRBJ2-3, with 9 bases aligning to TRBD2. The J segment lost 6 bases and the V segment lost 1 base, leaving 5 bases of the junction unmatched. Germline loops: CDR1 KGHSH, CDR2 LQKENI. The CDR3 covers 15 residues. This chain's CDR3 is CASSPQRGAPDTQYF. Here the CDR3 DNA reads TGTGCCAGCTCACCACAGCGGGGGGCCCCGGATACGCAGTATTTT.

The chain joins TRBV14 to TRBJ1-6; D perhaps matches TRBD1 (5 bases). Germline V gene data show CDR1 as SGHDN and CDR2 as FVKESK. V lost 4 bases and J 10 bases, leaving 20 bases between the germline ends. This CDR3 has 16 amino acids. CDR3 protein: CASSPTVGVGRSPLHF. The CDR3 DNA reads TGTGCCAGCAGCCCGACAGTGGGGGTCGGTCGCTCACCCCTCCACTTT.

The V and J genes are TRBV3-1 and TRBJ2-7, with 7 positions matching TRBD1. This CDR3 has 14 amino acids. Germline V gene lookup returns CDR1 LGHDT and CDR2 YNNKEL (reference sequence). V shed 4 bases, J shed 4 bases, and the junction held 7 bases outside the gene matches. The CDR3 is CASSPQGQFYEQYF. CDR3 nucleotides: TGTGCCAGCAGCCCCCAGGGACAGTTTTACGAGCAGTACTTC.

This clonotype has only a few counts. The chain is built from TRBV27 and TRBJ2-7; 8 nucleotides agree with TRBD1. CDR3 size: 14 residues. Germline V lookup: CDR1 MNHEY, CDR2 SMNVEV (reference sequence). J gave up 2 bases and V 8 bases, and 8 bases lay outside the gene matches. The CDR3 loop is CASSRLTGAYEQYF. CDR3 nucleotides: TGTGCCAGCTCAAGGCTGACAGGGGCCTACGAGCAGTACTTC.

This clonotype was found a few times. The chain couples TRBV6-1 to TRBJ1-2, with a possible D match to TRBD1 (5 bases). V shed 8 bases and J shed 4 bases, with 14 bases lying between them. This CDR3 has 13 amino acids. Germline assignment: CDR1 MNHNS and CDR2 SASEGT. CDR3: CASRDWEGYGYTF. In DNA form, the CDR3 reads TGTGCCAGCCGGGACTGGGAGGGCTATGGCTACACCTTC.

This clonotype appeared a few times. The chain carries TRBV5-1 and TRBJ2-5; 10 bases match TRBD1. V gave up 4 bases and J gave up 3 bases; unmatched junction bases: 6. This CDR3 contains 15 residues. The germline V gene encodes CDR1 SGHRS and CDR2 YFSETQ. This CDR3 reads CASSPSGQGEETQYF. For the CDR3, the DNA is TGCGCCAGCAGCCCATCAGGACAGGGGGAAGAGACCCAGTACTTC.

By share, this clonotype ranks as medium-sized. The chain has TRBV12-3 or TRBV12-4 and TRBJ2-3; 8 nucleotides agree with TRBD1. CDR3 length: 15 amino acids. V dropped 0 bases and J dropped 6; count of bases not matched to a gene: 5. CDR3 residues: CASSLALDRDDTQYF. For the CDR3, the DNA is TGTGCCAGCAGTTTAGCGCTGGACAGGGACGATACGCAGTATTTT.

By share, this clonotype ranks as medium-sized. The rearrangement joins TRBV2 to TRBJ1-5, with D possibly matching TRBD1 (6 bases). The CDR3 contains 16 residues. The germline V gene encodes CDR1 SNHLY and CDR2 FYNNEI. V was trimmed by 6 bases and J by 3 bases, leaving 18 bases between them. CDR3 nucleotides: TGTGCCAGCAGCCCCATGATGGGGGCCGTCAATCAGCCCCAGCATTTT. This gives the protein CASSPMMGAVNQPQHF.

This clonotype has just a few counts. The chain couples TRBV12-3 or TRBV12-4 to TRBJ2-7; D not resolved. The CDR3 has 12 residues. Trimming stripped 4 bases from V and 7 bases from J, with 11 bases between. The CDR3 DNA reads TGTGCCAGCAGTTGGGAACTGGAAGAGCAGTACTTC. Its protein is CASSWELEEQYF.